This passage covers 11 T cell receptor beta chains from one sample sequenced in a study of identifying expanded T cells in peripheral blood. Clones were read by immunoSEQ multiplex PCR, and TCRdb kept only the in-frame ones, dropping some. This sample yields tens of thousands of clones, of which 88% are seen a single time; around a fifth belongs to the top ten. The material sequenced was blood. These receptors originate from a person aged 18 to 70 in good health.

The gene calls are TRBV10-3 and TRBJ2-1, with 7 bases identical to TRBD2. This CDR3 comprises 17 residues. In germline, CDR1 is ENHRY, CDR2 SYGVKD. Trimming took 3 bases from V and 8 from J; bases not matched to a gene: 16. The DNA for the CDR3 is TGTGCCATCAGTGATCCTAGCGGCGGCCCCGTTAGGGATGAGCAGTTCTTC. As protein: CAISDPSGGPVRDEQFF.

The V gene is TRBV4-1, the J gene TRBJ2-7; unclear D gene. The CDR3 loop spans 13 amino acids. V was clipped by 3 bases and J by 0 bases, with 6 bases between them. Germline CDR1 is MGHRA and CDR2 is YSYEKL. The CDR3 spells CASSQGSSYEQYF. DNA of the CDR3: TGCGCCAGCAGCCAGGGTAGCTCCTACGAGCAGTACTTC.

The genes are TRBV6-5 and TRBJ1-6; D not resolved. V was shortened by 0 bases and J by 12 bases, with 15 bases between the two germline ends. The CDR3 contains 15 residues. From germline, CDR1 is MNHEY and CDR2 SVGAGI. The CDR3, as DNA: TGTGCCAGCAGTTACTCGATACAGCCAGCCATACCCCTCCACTTT. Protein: CASSYSIQPAIPLHF.

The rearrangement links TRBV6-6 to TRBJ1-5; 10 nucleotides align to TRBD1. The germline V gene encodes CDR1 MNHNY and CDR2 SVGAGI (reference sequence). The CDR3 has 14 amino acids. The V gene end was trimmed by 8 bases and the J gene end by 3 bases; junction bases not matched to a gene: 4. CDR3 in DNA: TGTGCCAGCCGGACAGGGGGATTCAATCAGCCCCAGCATTTT. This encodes CASRTGGFNQPQHF.

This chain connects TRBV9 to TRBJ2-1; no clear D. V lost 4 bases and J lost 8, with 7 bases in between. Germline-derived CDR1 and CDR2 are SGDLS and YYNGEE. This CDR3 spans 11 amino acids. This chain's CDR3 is CASSSAHEQFF. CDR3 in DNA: TGTGCCAGCAGCTCAGCCCATGAGCAGTTCTTC.

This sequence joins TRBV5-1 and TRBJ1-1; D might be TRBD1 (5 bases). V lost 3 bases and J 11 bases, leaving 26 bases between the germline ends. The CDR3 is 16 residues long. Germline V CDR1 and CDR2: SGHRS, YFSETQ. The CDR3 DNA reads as TGCGCCAGCAGCTCTACCGTAGGGACGGCCAAAACGGGGGCTTTCTTT. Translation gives CASSSTVGTAKTGAFF.

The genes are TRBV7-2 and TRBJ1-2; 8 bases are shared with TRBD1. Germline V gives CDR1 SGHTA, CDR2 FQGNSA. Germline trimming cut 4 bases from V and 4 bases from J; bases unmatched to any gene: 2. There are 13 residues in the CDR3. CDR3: CASSSGQGYGYTF. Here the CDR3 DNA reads TGTGCCAGCAGCTCCGGACAGGGCTATGGCTACACCTTC.

CDR3 nucleotide sequence: TGTGCCAGCAGTGAATTCCCCGACTACGAGCAGTACTTC. Its translation: CASSEFPDYEQYF. The chain recombines TRBV2 with TRBJ2-7; D gene ambiguous. The CDR3 is made up of 13 amino acids. The V end lost 2 bases, the J end lost 3 bases, and 8 bases lay between the germline ends. The V gene's germline CDR1 is SNHLY and CDR2 FYNNEI.

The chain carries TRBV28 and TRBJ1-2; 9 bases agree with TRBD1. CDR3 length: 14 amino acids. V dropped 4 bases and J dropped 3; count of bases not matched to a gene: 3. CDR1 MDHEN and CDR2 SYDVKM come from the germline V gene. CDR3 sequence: CASSYRGRDYGYTF. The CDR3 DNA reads TGTGCCAGCAGTTACAGGGGGCGCGACTATGGCTACACCTTC.

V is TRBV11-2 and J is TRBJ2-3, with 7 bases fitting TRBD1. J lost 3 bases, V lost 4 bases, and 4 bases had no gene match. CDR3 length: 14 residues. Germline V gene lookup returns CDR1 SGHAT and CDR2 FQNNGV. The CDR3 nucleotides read TGTGCCAGCAGCTGGACAGGTGGGACAGATACGCAGTATTTT. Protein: CASSWTGGTDTQYF.

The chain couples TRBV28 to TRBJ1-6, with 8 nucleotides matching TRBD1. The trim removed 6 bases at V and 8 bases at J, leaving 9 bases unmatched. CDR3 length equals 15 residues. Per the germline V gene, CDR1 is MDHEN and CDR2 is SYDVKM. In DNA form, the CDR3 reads TGTGCCAGCAGGTCCACAGGGGGTACTGATTCACCCCTCCACTTT. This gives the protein CASRSTGGTDSPLHF.